The 29 T cell receptor beta chains listed next were all sequenced from one sample in a study of cytomegalovirus exposure and HLA in healthy donors. It was with 60 Vbeta and 13 Jbeta primers that the PCR ran. The table came from immunoSEQ multiplex PCR; TCRdb's copy has only in-frame clones and leaves some out. The sample holds around 110,000 clones, around three quarters seen once. Material: PBMCs. The receptors come from a man aged 25-45 years in good health and CMV-seropositive.

CDR3 sequence reads: CASSMTGGYETQYF. CDR3 coding DNA: TGTGCCAGTAGTATGACAGGGGGTTATGAGACCCAGTACTTC. The chain recombines TRBV19 with TRBJ2-5; 9 bases are shared with TRBD1. The CDR3 consists of 14 residues. V lost 3 bases and J lost 5; bases outside the gene matches: 4. In germline, CDR1 is LNHDA, CDR2 SQIVND (reference sequence).

V usage is TRBV5-1 and J usage is TRBJ2-2; possibly TRBD1 for D (6 bases). V lost 3 bases, J lost 6 bases, and 15 bases lay in between. Germline assignment: CDR1 SGHRS and CDR2 YFSETQ. CDR3 length equals 15 residues. CDR3 DNA: TGCGCCAGCAGCTGGGGGCCGGGTGCGGCCGGGGAGCTGTTTTTT. As protein: CASSWGPGAAGELFF. The complete variable domain, with remaining parts taken from reference TRBV5-1 and TRBJ2-2, reads KAGVTQTPRYLIKTRGQQVTLSCSPISGHRSVSWYQQTPGQGLQFLFEYFSETQRNKGNFPGRFSGRQFSNSRSEMNVSTLELGDSALYLCASSWGPGAAGELFFGEGSRLTVL.

The CDR3 region is CASSLAGGSTDTQYF. DNA of the CDR3: TGTGCCAGCAGCTTAGCGGGGGGGAGCACAGATACGCAGTATTTT. This sequence joins TRBV7-6 and TRBJ2-3, with 7 bases matching TRBD2. V lost 0 bases and J lost 0; bases outside the gene matches: 0. Germline V gene sequence: CDR1 SGHVS, CDR2 FNYEAQ. The CDR3 consists of 15 residues.

This clone was recorded once. It is likely a read error, because the conserved phenylalanine at the end of the CDR3 is missing. The CDR3 loop reads CASSPELDRGGEAFL. CDR3 coding DNA: TGTGCCAGCAGCCCGGAGTTGGACAGAGGGGGTGAAGCTTTCCTT. The chain carries TRBV5-4 and TRBJ1-1; tentatively, D is TRBD1 (6 bases). The V gene lost 4 bases and the J gene lost 7 bases, with 20 bases spanning the gap. From germline, CDR1 is SGHNT and CDR2 YYREEE (reference sequence). The CDR3 extends over 15 amino acids.

This clone has more than one count but fewer than ten. The germline gene is not matched at one end of the junction; a read error may be the cause. The rearrangement joins TRBV7-9 to TRBJ1-1; D gene unclear. The germline V gene has CDR1 SEHNR and CDR2 FQNEAQ (reference sequence). This CDR3 has 13 amino acids. DNA for the CDR3: TGTTCCAGCAGCTTATCCCCAGCGCCGGAAGCTTTCTTT. As protein: CSSSLSPAPEAFF.

The chain recombines TRBV18 with TRBJ1-5, with 9 bases fitting TRBD1. V gave up 1 base and J gave up 7 bases; unmatched junction bases: 2. The CDR3 is 14 amino acids. From germline, CDR1 is KGHSH and CDR2 LQKENI. The DNA for the CDR3 is TGTGCCAGCTCACCACGGACAGGGGAACAGCCCCAGCATTTT. Protein product: CASSPRTGEQPQHF.

This chain uses TRBV27 with TRBJ2-7; 12 nucleotides line up with TRBD2. CDR3 length: 18 residues. Looked up from germline, CDR1 is MNHEY and CDR2 is SMNVEV (reference sequence). The V gene end was trimmed by 1 base and the J gene end by 0 bases; junction bases not matched to a gene: 7. The CDR3 loop reads CASSLYGTSGLSSYEQYF. Here the CDR3 DNA reads TGTGCCAGCAGTTTATATGGGACTAGCGGGTTGAGCTCCTACGAGCAGTACTTC.

V and J are TRBV11-1 and TRBJ1-1; no clear D. The CDR3 loop spans 16 amino acids. Trimming stripped 0 bases from V and 3 bases from J, with 14 bases between. The germline gives CDR1 SGHAT, CDR2 FQDESV (reference sequence). The CDR3 is CASSLAIAPGYTEAFF. The CDR3 bases are TGTGCCAGCAGCTTAGCGATCGCGCCCGGGTACACTGAAGCTTTCTTT.

The chain couples TRBV7-6 to TRBJ1-4; the D is unclear. Germline lookup yields CDR1 SGHVS and CDR2 FNYEAQ. The V and J ends lost 6 bases and 8 bases respectively, with 13 bases between them. The CDR3 length is 13 residues. CDR3 residues: CASRPYPGEKLFF. The CDR3 DNA sequence: TGTGCCAGCAGGCCTTACCCGGGGGAAAAACTGTTTTTT.

Notes on this clone: Sequence at one end of the junction differs from germline and may be a read error. CDR3 bases: TGTTCCAGCAGCTCGCCACAGGGGACAGTCCAAGAAAAACTGTTTTTT. Amino acid sequence: CSSSSPQGTVQEKLFF. The J gene is TRBJ1-4, the V gene TRBV7-9; 7 bases align to TRBD1. This CDR3 is built from 16 residues. Germline CDR1 and CDR2: SEHNR and FQNEAQ (reference sequence).

The rearrangement links TRBV6-5 to TRBJ1-6; D is unresolved. V lost 0 bases, J lost 10 bases, and 16 bases lay in between. CDR1 MNHEY and CDR2 SVGAGI come from the germline V gene. The CDR3 totals 16 residues. The CDR3: CASSYSNFLQASPLHF. CDR3 DNA: TGTGCCAGCAGTTACTCGAACTTTCTGCAGGCGTCACCCCTCCACTTT.

The chain carries TRBV5-1 and TRBJ2-7, with D possibly TRBD2 on 5 matching bases. The germline V gene encodes CDR1 SGHRS and CDR2 YFSETQ. V lost 0 bases to trimming and J lost 7 bases, with 11 bases between them. The CDR3 totals 13 residues. CDR3 coding DNA: TGCGCCAGCAGCTTGGCCCCGGGGTGGGAGCAGTACTTC. Translated: CASSLAPGWEQYF.

The chain couples TRBV11-3 to TRBJ2-7; a weak D match, TRBD1 (5 bases). The CDR3 has 13 amino acids. The germline V gene has CDR1 SGHNT and CDR2 YENEEA. V lost 6 bases to trimming and J lost 0 bases, with 9 bases between them. CDR3 sequence (DNA): TGTGCCAGCAGTCAGGGTGCCTCCTACGAGCAGTACTTC. Amino acids: CASSQGASYEQYF.

The chain combines TRBV4-2 with TRBJ1-2; TRBD1 might be the D (5 bases). This CDR3 spans 14 amino acids. Per germline, CDR1 LGHNA and CDR2 YNFKEQ. The germline V and J ends were trimmed by 1 base and 2 bases, with 8 bases remaining between them. The CDR3 DNA is TGTGCCAGCAGCCAAGGCAGGGCCAACTATGGCTACACCTTC. Translation gives CASSQGRANYGYTF.

A note on this clone: A junction boundary mismatches the germline segment, possibly from a read error. The chain uses TRBV7-9 and TRBJ1-1; 9 positions agree with TRBD1. The CDR3 extends over 13 amino acids. Germline CDR1 is SEHNR and CDR2 is FQNEAQ (reference sequence). The chain's CDR3 is CSSSLEMRQGVFF. CDR3 DNA sequence: TGTTCCAGCAGCTTAGAGATGAGACAGGGGGTTTTCTTT. Full variable domain (rest looked up from reference TRBV7-9 and TRBJ1-1): DTGVSQNPRHKITKRGQNVTFRCDPISEHNRLYWYRQTLGQGPEFLTYFQNEAQLEKSRLLSDRFSAERPKGSFSTLEIQRTEQGDSAMYLCSSSLEMRQGVFFGQGTRLTVV.

The rearrangement links TRBV20-1 to TRBJ2-5, with D hard to call. Germline loops: CDR1 DFQATT, CDR2 SNEGSKA (reference sequence). The V and J ends lost 5 bases and 7 bases respectively, with 8 bases between them. This CDR3 region has 10 residues. The CDR3 nucleotides are TGCAGTGCTGTTTACGGGACCCAGTACTTC. Translated, it gives CSAVYGTQYF.

This chain connects TRBV2 to TRBJ1-5; tentatively, D is TRBD1 (5 bases). CDR1 SNHLY and CDR2 FYNNEI come from the germline V gene. This CDR3 has 16 amino acids. V lost 4 bases and J 0 bases, leaving 13 bases between the germline ends. The CDR3 spells CASSGGDRDSNQPQHF. In DNA, the CDR3 is TGTGCCAGCAGTGGGGGGGATCGGGATAGCAATCAGCCCCAGCATTTT.

This clone has just one count. The genes are TRBV6-5 and TRBJ1-1, with TRBD1 as a possible D gene (6 bases). The CDR3 runs to 13 residues. V gave up 0 bases and J gave up 5 bases, with 7 bases separating them. The V gene's germline CDR1 is MNHEY and CDR2 SVGAGI. CDR3 nucleotide sequence: TGTGCCAGCAGTTACTCGCAGGGGACTGAAGCTTTCTTT. As protein: CASSYSQGTEAFF.

The chain employs TRBV28 and TRBJ2-3, with TRBD2 matching 8 bases. CDR3 size: 14 residues. The junction had 2 bases not matched to a gene; V was cut back by 3 bases and J by 3 bases. Germline-derived CDR1 and CDR2 are MDHEN and SYDVKM. The CDR3 reads CASSLGGRTDTQYF. CDR3 bases: TGTGCCAGCAGTTTGGGCGGGAGGACAGATACGCAGTATTTT. Full variable domain (missing parts from reference TRBV28 and TRBJ2-3): DVKVTQSSRYLVKRTGEKVFLECVQDMDHENMFWYRQDPGLGLRLIYFSYDVKMKEKGDIPEGYSVSREKKERFSLILESASTNQTSMYLCASSLGGRTDTQYFGPGTRLTVL.

V is TRBV19 and J is TRBJ2-3; 9 nucleotides agree with TRBD2. J gave up 4 bases and V 3 bases, and 14 bases lay outside the gene matches. Germline CDR1 LNHDA, CDR2 SQIVND (reference sequence). The CDR3 is 18 residues long. The CDR3 spells CASSMNTWSGRSADTQYF. CDR3 nucleotide sequence: TGTGCCAGTAGTATGAATACCTGGAGCGGGAGGTCGGCAGATACGCAGTATTTT.

This chain connects TRBV19 to TRBJ2-2, with D possibly TRBD2 on 6 matching bases. Germline CDR1 and CDR2: LNHDA and SQIVND (reference sequence). The V end was cut by 2 bases, the J end by 4 bases, with 14 bases between. The CDR3 is made up of 16 amino acids. Here the CDR3 reads CASSILRGTSTGELFF. The CDR3 DNA sequence: TGTGCCAGTAGTATACTCCGCGGGACGAGCACCGGGGAGCTGTTTTTT. Supplemented by reference TRBV19 and TRBJ2-2, the full variable domain reads DGGITQSPKYLFRKEGQNVTLSCEQNLNHDAMYWYRQDPGQGLRLIYYSQIVNDFQKGDIAEGYSVSREKKESFPLTVTSAQKNPTAFYLCASSILRGTSTGELFFGEGSRLTVL.

Only a few counts were recorded for this clone. This chain connects TRBV11-3 to TRBJ1-4; TRBD1 aligns across 7 bases. The CDR3 is 13 residues long. Trimming took 5 bases from V and 7 from J; bases not matched to a gene: 4. The germline V gene has CDR1 SGHNT and CDR2 YENEEA. The CDR3 sequence: CASSPGTAEKLFF. The CDR3 nucleotides read TGTGCCAGCAGCCCCGGGACAGCTGAAAAACTGTTTTTT.

The sample holds one count of this clone. The chain has TRBV6-5 and TRBJ2-5; 8 bases agree with TRBD2. Germline assignment: CDR1 MNHEY and CDR2 SVGAGI. Losses at the gene ends were 4 bases for V and 1 base for J; bases not matched to a gene: 5. The CDR3 runs 15 residues. CDR3 sequence: CASSLLAGSQETQYF. The CDR3 DNA sequence: TGTGCCAGCAGTTTGCTAGCGGGTTCCCAAGAGACCCAGTACTTC.

The chain employs TRBV4-1 and TRBJ2-3; 9 bases are a match to TRBD2. The germline CDR1 and CDR2 sequences are MGHRA and YSYEKL. V dropped 1 base and J dropped 1; count of bases not matched to a gene: 6. The CDR3 is 17 residues long. The CDR3 loop is CASSQGPQRGGTDTQYF. The DNA for the CDR3 is TGCGCCAGCAGCCAAGGACCCCAGCGGGGGGGCACAGATACGCAGTATTTT.

The gene calls are TRBV6-5 and TRBJ1-2; 7 bases align to TRBD1. The CDR3 extends over 15 amino acids. Per the germline V gene, CDR1 is MNHEY and CDR2 is SVGAGI. The V and J ends lost 6 bases and 2 bases, in that order; junction bases with no gene match: 9. The DNA for the CDR3 is TGTGCCAGCAGACCTCAGGGGGTCGCAAACTATGGCTACACCTTC. Protein: CASRPQGVANYGYTF.

The chain uses TRBV9 and TRBJ2-1; D perhaps matches TRBD2 (5 bases). CDR3 size: 12 residues. Trimming removed 3 bases at V and 8 bases at J, with 9 bases between. Germline assignment: CDR1 SGDLS and CDR2 YYNGEE. This CDR3 is CASSALGYEQFF. The CDR3 coding sequence is TGTGCCAGCAGCGCACTAGGGTATGAGCAGTTCTTC.

In the case of this clone: Compared with germline, one end of the junction differs, possibly owing to a read error. This chain connects TRBV28 to TRBJ2-1, with 11 bases aligning to TRBD1. CDR3 length: 14 amino acids. The germline V gene encodes CDR1 MDHEN and CDR2 SYDVKM. The CDR3 nucleotides are TGTGCCAGCAGCCTGGGTCAGGACAGGGGGCTTTTGGTCTTC. It encodes CASSLGQDRGLLVF. Combining the CDR3 with reference TRBV28 and TRBJ2-1 gives the whole variable domain DVKVTQSSRYLVKRTGEKVFLECVQDMDHENMFWYRQDPGLGLRLIYFSYDVKMKEKGDIPEGYSVSREKKERFSLILESASTNQTSMYLCASSLGQDRGLLVFGPGTRLTVL.

Here the CDR3 reads CASSQVVMAGGSPYEQYF. In DNA form, the CDR3 reads TGCGCCAGCAGCCAAGTTGTAATGGCGGGGGGTTCTCCCTACGAGCAGTACTTC. The chain uses TRBV4-3 and TRBJ2-7; 8 bases agree with TRBD2. CDR1 and CDR2 (germline): LGHNA, YSLEER. This CDR3 is 18 amino acids long. V shed 1 base, J shed 2 bases, and the junction held 13 bases outside the gene matches.

The rearrangement links TRBV28 to TRBJ2-5; D gene ambiguous. This CDR3 comprises 14 residues. Germline V gene lookup returns CDR1 MDHEN and CDR2 SYDVKM. Deletions cut 0 bases from V and 2 bases from J, with 7 bases between. CDR3 coding DNA: TGTGCCAGCAGTTTATGGGCCGCACAAGAGACCCAGTACTTC. It is translated as CASSLWAAQETQYF.